This is a list of T cell receptor beta chains from one sample in a study of control samples from healthy donors and cancer patients. The assay was immunoSEQ multiplex PCR, and TCRdb's table has in-frame clones only and misses some. This sample has around 110,000 clones, with more than 85% found just once. Sequenced: blood. The source is a young man in good health. Each CDR3 is given with its conserved first and last residue. The D gene is left open where the match is weak.

TRBV5-5	.	TRBJ2-1	CASSLGLYNEQFF	TGTGCCAGCAGCTTGGGCCTTTACAATGAGCAGTTCTTC
TRBV19	.	TRBJ1-5	CASSITVNQPQHF	TGTGCCAGTAGTATAACGGTCAATCAGCCCCAGCATTTT
TRBV5-1	TRBD2	TRBJ2-1	CASSLSSGGAYNEQFF	TGCGCCAGCAGCTTGTCTAGCGGGGGGGCCTACAATGAGCAGTTCTTC
TRBV27	.	TRBJ1-4	CASSLGEKLFF	TGTGCCAGCAGTTTGGGAGAAAAACTGTTTTTT
TRBV7-2	.	TRBJ1-1	CASSFIAGNTEAFF	TGTGCCAGCAGCTTTATTGCAGGGAACACTGAAGCTTTCTTT
TRBV5-8	.	TRBJ2-1	CASSWGFGGNEQFF	TGTGCCAGCAGCTGGGGATTCGGGGGCAATGAGCAGTTCTTC
TRBV5-6	.	TRBJ1-5	CASSSGVQQPQHF	TGTGCCAGCAGTTCGGGGGTTCAACAGCCCCAGCATTTT
TRBV6-1	.	TRBJ1-5	CASSESPGSNQPQHF	TGTGCCAGCAGTGAGAGTCCGGGTAGCAATCAGCCCCAGCATTTT
TRBV5-6	.	TRBJ1-1	CASSPLGSSRVTEAFF	TGTGCCAGCAGCCCCCTGGGATCGTCCCGGGTCACTGAAGCTTTCTTT
TRBV11-2	.	TRBJ2-3	CASSFPDTQYF	TGTGCCAGCAGCTTCCCAGATACGCAGTATTTT
TRBV19	.	TRBJ2-7	CASSFVFPSYEQYF	TGTGCCAGTAGTTTTGTTTTCCCCTCCTACGAGCAGTACTTC
TRBV5-4	.	TRBJ1-1	CASSLMGGELEAFF	TGTGCCAGCAGCTTGATGGGTGGGGAACTTGAAGCTTTCTTT
TRBV6-4	TRBD1	TRBJ1-2	CASRPGTGDPNYGYTF	TGTGCCAGCAGGCCCGGGACAGGCGATCCTAACTATGGCTACACCTTC
TRBV6-5	.	TRBJ1-5	CASIQGAGSNQPQHF	TGTGCCAGCATCCAAGGGGCAGGTAGCAATCAGCCCCAGCATTTT